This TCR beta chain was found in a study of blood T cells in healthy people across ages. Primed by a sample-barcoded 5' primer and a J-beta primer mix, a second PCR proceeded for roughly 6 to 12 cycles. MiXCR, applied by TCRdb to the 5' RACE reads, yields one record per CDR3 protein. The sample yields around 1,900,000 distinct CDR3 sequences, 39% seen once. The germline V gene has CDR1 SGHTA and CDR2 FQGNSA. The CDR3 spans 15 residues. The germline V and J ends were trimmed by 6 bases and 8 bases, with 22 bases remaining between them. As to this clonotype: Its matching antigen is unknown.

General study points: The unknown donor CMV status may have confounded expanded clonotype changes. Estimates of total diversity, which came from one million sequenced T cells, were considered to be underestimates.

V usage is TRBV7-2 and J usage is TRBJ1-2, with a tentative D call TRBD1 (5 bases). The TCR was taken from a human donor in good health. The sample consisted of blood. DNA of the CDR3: TGTGCCAGCAGTTCCCAGGCCGTGGGGACCCTCGGCTACACCTTC. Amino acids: CASSSQAVGTLGYTF.